This entry lists 12 T cell receptor beta chains sequenced from one sample in a study of shared clonotypes between healthy human individuals. Generated by immunoSEQ multiplex PCR, the TCRdb table keeps only in-frame clones and is missing some. Here the sample spans some 680,000 clones, roughly 72% being singletons. Sequencing used memory CD4+ T cells sorted from blood. The subset here: CD45RA-negative fraction. These receptors were obtained from a woman aged 25 to 45 in good health.

V is TRBV27 and J is TRBJ2-1; 10 nucleotides match TRBD1. V dropped 5 bases and J dropped 3; count of bases not matched to a gene: 1. CDR3 length: 14 amino acids. Germline V CDR1 and CDR2: MNHEY, SMNVEV (reference sequence). The CDR3 DNA reads as TGTGCCAGCAGTGACAGGGGGCTCTACAATGAGCAGTTCTTC. As protein: CASSDRGLYNEQFF.

This chain links TRBV20-1 with TRBJ2-1; weak D call: TRBD2 (5 bases). The CDR3 runs 11 residues. Trimming shortened V by 5 bases and J by 9 bases, and 11 bases separated the two germline ends. Germline assignment: CDR1 DFQATT and CDR2 SNEGSKA (reference sequence). CDR3: CSARTGIEQFF. The DNA of the CDR3 is TGCAGTGCTCGGACCGGGATTGAGCAGTTCTTC.

J is TRBJ2-1 and V is TRBV7-4, with D tentatively TRBD2 (6 bases). Between the trimmed V and J ends, which lost 4 bases and 0 bases, there was a span of 19 bases. The CDR3 loop spans 18 amino acids. Germline CDR1 is SGHVT and CDR2 is SQSDAQ. CDR3 sequence (DNA): TGTGCCAGCAGCTCCGATTGGGACTTCCCGAGCTCCTACAATGAGCAGTTCTTC. It yields the protein CASSSDWDFPSSYNEQFF.

With regard to this clone: Distinct nucleotide sequences in the sample also encode this CDR3. The CDR3: CASSLVSSYNEQFF. The DNA for the CDR3 is TGTGCCAGCAGTTTAGTGAGCTCCTACAATGAGCAGTTCTTC. This chain joins TRBV28 and TRBJ2-1; D unresolved. The CDR3 has 14 residues. Germline V lookup: CDR1 MDHEN, CDR2 SYDVKM. V was trimmed by 2 bases and J by 0 bases, leaving 5 bases between them.

There are a few counts of this clone. The chain combines TRBV2 with TRBJ2-5; D gene uncertain. This CDR3 has 12 amino acids. Germline CDR1 is SNHLY and CDR2 is FYNNEI. V lost 6 bases to trimming and J lost 5 bases, with 10 bases between them. The chain's CDR3 is CASRDTTETQYF. In nucleotides, the CDR3 is TGTGCCAGCAGAGACACGACGGAGACCCAGTACTTC.

This chain joins TRBV11-2 and TRBJ2-5, with D unclear. This CDR3 has 13 residues. V dropped 3 bases and J dropped 2 bases, with 7 bases sitting between them. CDR1 and CDR2 (germline): SGHAT, FQNNGV. The CDR3 region is CASSFKGQETQYF. CDR3 nucleotides: TGTGCCAGCAGCTTCAAAGGGCAAGAGACCCAGTACTTC.

The V gene is TRBV10-2, the J gene TRBJ1-5; D unresolved. The germline V gene encodes CDR1 WSHSY and CDR2 SAAADI. The CDR3 length is 14 residues. V was trimmed by 0 bases and J by 3 bases, leaving 6 bases between them. CDR3: CASSESHLNQPQHF. The CDR3 DNA reads TGCGCCAGCAGTGAGTCTCACCTCAATCAGCCCCAGCATTTT.

This chain uses TRBV2 with TRBJ2-1; 10 nucleotides match TRBD2. The CDR3 is 14 residues long. V dropped 6 bases and J dropped 11; count of bases not matched to a gene: 10. The germline V gene encodes CDR1 SNHLY and CDR2 FYNNEI. In DNA, the CDR3 is TGTGCCAGCAGCCCTCTAGCGGGAGTCCACAAGCAGTTCTTC. This gives the protein CASSPLAGVHKQFF.

Concerning this clone: The same CDR3 can be traced to other DNA sequences in this sample. The genes are TRBV6-6 and TRBJ1-5, with D possibly matching TRBD1 (5 bases). CDR1 and CDR2 from the germline V gene are MNHNY and SVGAGI (reference sequence). This CDR3 has 12 residues. Deletions cut 6 bases from V and 7 bases from J, with 10 bases between. CDR3 loop: CASSPPGQPQHF. The DNA of the CDR3 is TGTGCCAGCAGCCCCCCAGGGCAGCCCCAGCATTTT.

This rearrangement joins TRBV27 to TRBJ1-1; TRBD1 matches 8 bases. The CDR3 runs 12 residues. Germline V gives CDR1 MNHEY, CDR2 SMNVEV (reference sequence). Trimming took 3 bases from V and 10 from J; bases not matched to a gene: 4. The CDR3 coding sequence is TGTGCCAGCAGTTTCAGGGGGCAAGGAGCTTTCTTT. This gives the protein CASSFRGQGAFF.

This chain links TRBV14 with TRBJ2-1, with unresolved D. The CDR3 covers 12 residues. Germline V gene data show CDR1 as SGHDN and CDR2 as FVKESK. Trimming took off 5 bases at V and 9 bases at J, with 11 bases between the two ends. The CDR3 nucleotides are TGTGCCAGCAGCAATCTTATCAGTGAGCAGTTCTTC. Residues: CASSNLISEQFF. Full variable domain (outside the CDR3, taken from reference TRBV14 and TRBJ2-1): EAGVTQFPSHSVIEKGQTVTLRCDPISGHDNLYWYRRVMGKEIKFLLHFVKESKQDESGMPNNRFLAERTGGTYSTLKVQPAELEDSGVYFCASSNLISEQFFGPGTRLTVL.

This clone was picked up one time. Other DNA sequences in the sample encode the same CDR3. CDR3 sequence reads: CASSRRVDTEAFF. The CDR3 bases are TGTGCCAGCAGCAGACGGGTGGACACTGAAGCTTTCTTT. The chain combines TRBV7-2 with TRBJ1-1; D is ambiguous. Germline V gene data show CDR1 as SGHTA and CDR2 as FQGNSA. The germline V and J ends were trimmed by 5 bases and 3 bases, with 10 bases remaining between them. The CDR3 has 13 amino acids.